The 9 T cell receptor beta chains below come from one sample, sequenced in a study of T cell repertoires in cytomegalovirus infection. One entry per CDR3 protein results from TCRdb running MiXCR on the reads. Here the sample spans 550,000 to 850,000 distinct CDR3 sequences, about 33% being singletons. Their antigens are not known. The sample here was cultured PBMCs, taken from culture after CMV antigen stimulation. The receptors derive from a human donor in good health (CMV status not recorded). Some clones in this sample may be carry-over from other donors' samples.

The sample holds a few counts of this clonotype. V usage is TRBV4-3 and J usage is TRBJ2-2, with D perhaps matching TRBD1 or TRBD2 (5 bases each). This CDR3 contains 18 residues. Germline V CDR1 and CDR2: LGHNA, YSLEER. V lost 0 bases, J lost 0 bases, and 14 bases lay in between. CDR3 amino acids: CASSQDQGSASNTGELFF. The CDR3 DNA sequence: TGCGCCAGCAGCCAAGATCAGGGTAGCGCTTCGAACACCGGGGAGCTGTTTTTT.

The J gene is TRBJ1-1, the V gene TRBV4-3; the D gene is possibly TRBD1 (6 bases). V lost 1 base, J lost 4 bases, and 13 bases lay in between. CDR1 and CDR2 (germline): LGHNA, YSLEER. The CDR3 runs to 15 residues. The CDR3, as DNA: TGCGCCAGCAGCCAAGCGGTCCAGGGGATCACTGAAGCTTTCTTT. It specifies CASSQAVQGITEAFF.

This clonotype was seen at least ten times. The chain links TRBV7-2 to TRBJ2-7; 7 nucleotides line up with TRBD2. Germline V gene sequence: CDR1 SGHTA, CDR2 FQGNSA. This CDR3 has 14 amino acids. J lost 3 bases, V lost 5 bases, and 7 bases had no gene match. CDR3 nucleotide sequence: TGTGCCAGCAGCGGAAGACCGGGGGGCTACGAGCAGTACTTC. Translating it yields CASSGRPGGYEQYF. Variable domain in full (rest from reference TRBV7-2 and TRBJ2-7): GAGVSQSPSNKVTEKGKDVELRCDPISGHTALYWYRQSLGQGLEFLIYFQGNSAPDKSGLPSDRFSAERTGGSVSTLTIQRTQQEDSAVYLCASSGRPGGYEQYFGPGTRLTVT.

This clonotype came up a few times. The chain uses TRBV10-3 and TRBJ1-5, with unresolved D. V dropped 0 bases and J dropped 4 bases, with 13 bases sitting between them. CDR1 is ENHRY and CDR2 is SYGVKD in the germline V gene. The CDR3 runs to 16 residues. The CDR3 is CAISESLGRSNQPQHF. Here the CDR3 DNA reads TGTGCCATCAGTGAGTCGCTCGGCAGGTCAAATCAGCCCCAGCATTTT.

The rearrangement links TRBV15 to TRBJ2-1; D is possibly TRBD2 (6 bases). The ends were cut back, 3 bases at V and 5 bases at J, with 17 bases in the middle. The CDR3 totals 16 residues. Looked up from germline, CDR1 is LNHNV and CDR2 is YYDKDF (reference sequence). DNA of the CDR3: TGTGCCACCAGCAGCCTAACGACACCGGGGGACAATGAGCAGTTCTTC. Residues: CATSSLTTPGDNEQFF.

The rearrangement uses TRBV20-1 and TRBJ2-3; 13 positions agree with TRBD2. The CDR3 runs 14 residues. Germline loops: CDR1 DFQATT, CDR2 SNEGSKA (reference sequence). V lost 4 bases and J lost 3; bases outside the gene matches: 1. This chain's CDR3 is CSAKLAGGTDTQYF. CDR3 coding DNA: TGCAGTGCTAAACTAGCGGGGGGGACAGATACGCAGTATTTT.

This clonotype was seen repeatedly, ten times or more. The rearrangement links TRBV7-8 to TRBJ2-3; D unresolved. Trimming removed 1 base from V and 1 base from J, with 6 bases in between. This CDR3 spans 14 amino acids. Germline assignment: CDR1 SGHVS and CDR2 FQNEAQ. CDR3 region: CASSLVEGTDTQYF. The CDR3 DNA reads as TGTGCCAGCAGCTTAGTAGAGGGCACAGATACGCAGTATTTT.

There are a few counts of this clonotype. The chain uses TRBV10-3 and TRBJ2-3, with 8 bases fitting TRBD2. Per the germline V gene, CDR1 is ENHRY and CDR2 is SYGVKD. CDR3 length equals 18 residues. Trimming removed 0 bases from V and 0 bases from J; junction bases left unmatched: 8. DNA for the CDR3: TGTGCCATCAGTGAGTCCCACCCACTAGCGGTTAGCACAGATACGCAGTATTTT. Encoded protein: CAISESHPLAVSTDTQYF.

This clonotype was picked up a small number of times. V and J are TRBV7-8 and TRBJ2-7; tentatively, D is TRBD2 (5 bases). This CDR3 has 14 amino acids. V lost 4 bases to trimming and J lost 5 bases, with 15 bases between them. CDR1 and CDR2 (germline): SGHVS, FQNEAQ. DNA for the CDR3: TGTGCCAGCAGCTCCGTTTTGCGGGTCCACGAGCAGTACTTC. It specifies CASSSVLRVHEQYF.